These 4 T cell receptor beta chains share one sample of origin, sequenced in a study of T cells in pancreatic ductal adenocarcinoma. Selected pancreatic ductal adenocarcinoma patients had undergone surgery without neoadjuvant therapy. Repertoires were generated with immunoSEQ multiplex PCR, while TCRdb's copy carries only in-frame clones and drops some. Found here are roughly 16,000 clones, about 90% of them singletons; the top ten hold about 15%. The sample taken for sequencing was PBMCs. The receptors shown here come from a human donor with pancreatic ductal adenocarcinoma.

This clone was counted once. The J gene is TRBJ1-5, the V gene TRBV19; 8 bases match TRBD1. The germline gives CDR1 LNHDA, CDR2 SQIVND (reference sequence). The CDR3 has 15 residues. V lost 5 bases, J lost 7 bases, and 10 bases stayed unmatched. CDR3 protein: CASSRSDRADQPQHF. The CDR3 nucleotides are TGTGCCAGTAGTCGCTCGGACAGGGCAGACCAGCCCCAGCATTTT.

The genes are TRBV11-3 and TRBJ2-3; D not certain. Per the germline V gene, CDR1 is SGHNT and CDR2 is YENEEA. This CDR3 is built from 15 residues. Trimming removed 3 bases at V and 0 bases at J, with 10 bases between. The CDR3 DNA is TGTGCCAGCAGCTTTACAGTAACTAGCACAGATACGCAGTATTTT. Translating it yields CASSFTVTSTDTQYF.

The chain combines TRBV7-6 with TRBJ2-2; TRBD1 agrees at 7 bases. This CDR3 region has 20 residues. CDR1 is SGHVS and CDR2 is FNYEAQ in the germline V gene. V trimming: 2 bases; J trimming: 0 bases; junction bases outside the gene matches: 15. CDR3: CASSLIPGTAASTNTGELFF. In nucleotides, the CDR3 is TGTGCCAGCAGCTTAATCCCCGGGACAGCCGCATCCACGAACACCGGGGAGCTGTTTTTT.

J is TRBJ1-5 and V is TRBV19; D is uncertain. Germline loops: CDR1 LNHDA, CDR2 SQIVND (reference sequence). The CDR3 is made up of 12 amino acids. Trimming took off 8 bases at V and 4 bases at J, with 9 bases between the two ends. The DNA for the CDR3 is TGTGCCAGTCGCGGAGGTAATCAGCCCCAGCATTTT. Protein sequence: CASRGGNQPQHF.